This T cell receptor (beta chain) was captured in a study of control samples from healthy donors and cancer patients. This CDR3 is 16 amino acids long. The V segment lost 10 bases and the J segment 7 bases; nucleotides outside the gene matches: 16. CDR1 is LNHDA and CDR2 is SQIVND in the germline V gene (reference sequence). Libraries were prepared by immunoSEQ multiplex PCR; TCRdb keeps only in-frame clonotypes and omits some of them. The data show about 150,000 clones, 93% seen once. Material for sequencing was blood. The chain carries TRBV19 and TRBJ1-5; 10 bases fit TRBD1. This TCR was recovered from a man between 45 and 60 years old in good health. In DNA, the CDR3 is TGTGCCACCACACAATCCGGGACAGGGGCTGAGCAGCCCCAGCATTTT. It is translated as CATTQSGTGAEQPQHF.